The 11 T cell receptor beta chains below were found in one sample sequenced in a study of T cells in Graves' hyperthyroidism and ophthalmopathy. RNA transcripts provided the source from which TCR beta CDR3 regions were amplified. The HTBI set primed first-round TCR CDR3 RT-PCR. TCRdb used MiXCR to reprocess the multiplex PCR reads, holding one entry per CDR3 protein. The sample contains about 350,000 distinct CDR3 sequences, over 15% of which appear only once. Sequenced sample: blood. The receptor source for this set is a woman aged 18-30 years with Graves' hyperthyroidism.

Many counts were recorded for this clonotype. V usage is TRBV6-2 or TRBV6-3 and J usage is TRBJ1-2, with 7 bases identical to TRBD1. The CDR3 contains 13 residues. With V trimmed by 6 bases and J by 4 bases, 5 bases remained unmatched. Germline loops: CDR1 MNHEY, CDR2 SVGEGT. This CDR3 is CASSPGQTYGYTF. The CDR3 nucleotides read TGTGCCAGCAGCCCGGGACAGACCTATGGCTACACCTTC.

This clonotype occurred many times. V is TRBV7-3 and J is TRBJ2-7; D ambiguous. V shed 1 base and J shed 0 bases, with 7 bases lying between them. The CDR3 runs to 14 residues. Germline lookup yields CDR1 SGHTA and CDR2 FQGTGA. DNA for the CDR3: TGTGCCAGCAGCTTAAATCCGGGCTCCTACGAGCAGTACTTC. Its protein is CASSLNPGSYEQYF.

This clonotype was found many times. The rearrangement joins TRBV6-5 to TRBJ1-5; possibly TRBD1 for D (5 bases). This CDR3 contains 14 residues. V was trimmed by 8 bases and J by 0 bases, leaving 11 bases between them. Germline V gene data show CDR1 as MNHEY and CDR2 as SVGAGI. In DNA, the CDR3 is TGTGCCAGCCGGGACGCCGATAGCAATCAGCCCCAGCATTTT. It is translated as CASRDADSNQPQHF.

This clonotype was seen repeatedly, ten times or more. The rearrangement uses TRBV6-1 and TRBJ1-2, with D unresolved. In germline, CDR1 is MNHNS, CDR2 SASEGT. The CDR3 sequence is 15 residues long. V lost 5 bases and J lost 2, with 15 bases in between. This CDR3 is CASSIRVGENYGYTF. CDR3 sequence (DNA): TGTGCCAGCAGTATCCGCGTAGGCGAAAACTATGGCTACACCTTC.

This clonotype has ten or more counts. The rearrangement links TRBV18 to TRBJ1-1; unclear D gene. The germline V and J ends were trimmed by 0 bases and 4 bases, with 9 bases remaining between them. CDR3 length: 14 residues. Germline CDR1 reads KGHSH; CDR2 reads LQKENI. The CDR3 loop reads CASSPPTGSTEAFF. The DNA for the CDR3 is TGTGCCAGCTCACCACCGACGGGAAGCACTGAAGCTTTCTTT.

This clonotype was seen many times. The chain combines TRBV20-1 with TRBJ2-7; 9 bases are shared with TRBD1. The CDR3 spans 15 residues. In germline, CDR1 is DFQATT, CDR2 SNEGSKA (reference sequence). V gave up 0 bases and J gave up 5 bases; unmatched junction bases: 8. This CDR3 is CSARDPDRGGHEQYF. The CDR3 DNA reads as TGCAGTGCTAGAGATCCGGACAGGGGAGGCCACGAGCAGTACTTC.

The table lists this clonotype with many counts. The chain joins TRBV12-3 or TRBV12-4 to TRBJ1-2; perhaps TRBD1 as D (6 bases). This CDR3 is built from 15 residues. V gave up 6 bases and J gave up 5 bases, with 19 bases separating them. The CDR3 DNA is TGTGCCAGCAGCCCGACCCGGGGGCGAGATTATGGCTACACCTTC. Amino acid sequence: CASSPTRGRDYGYTF.

The chain carries TRBV7-9 and TRBJ1-3; D gene unclear. Germline lookup yields CDR1 SEHNR and CDR2 FQNEAQ (reference sequence). The CDR3 is 15 amino acids. Trimming pared 1 base from V and 2 bases from J, leaving 9 bases between. As DNA, the CDR3 is TGTGCCAGCAGCTTAGGGGCCTTCGCTGGAAACACCATATATTTT. Translation: CASSLGAFAGNTIYF.

This clonotype was picked up many times. This chain joins TRBV2 and TRBJ1-2; no reliable D call. Germline loops: CDR1 SNHLY, CDR2 FYNNEI. The germline V and J ends were trimmed by 4 bases and 1 base, with 10 bases remaining between them. CDR3 length: 14 amino acids. CDR3 sequence (DNA): TGTGCCAGCAGTGGGCAGGACTTTAACTATGGCTACACCTTC. Translating it yields CASSGQDFNYGYTF.

The rearrangement uses TRBV6-1 and TRBJ1-2; D is perhaps TRBD1 (6 bases). The CDR3 runs to 14 residues. Per germline, CDR1 MNHNS and CDR2 SASEGT. V lost 11 bases and J 5 bases, leaving 21 bases between the germline ends. In DNA form, the CDR3 reads TGTGCCTCCGCTGAGGTTCCTAGGGGGTATGGCTACACCTTC. Amino acid sequence: CASAEVPRGYGYTF.

In its sample, this clonotype was seen many times. The chain employs TRBV28 and TRBJ1-5; 7 nucleotides match TRBD1. V lost 2 bases to trimming and J lost 3 bases; unmatched junction nucleotides: 7. Germline V gene data show CDR1 as MDHEN and CDR2 as SYDVKM. This CDR3 contains 16 residues. The CDR3: CASSLTGQTINQPQHF. The CDR3, as DNA: TGTGCCAGCAGTTTAACGGGACAGACAATCAATCAGCCCCAGCATTTT.